Sequencing of this T cell receptor (beta chain) was carried out in a study of tumor-infiltrating lymphocytes in oesophageal squamous cell carcinoma. The V end was cut by 3 bases, the J end by 4 bases, with 15 bases between. CDR3 size: 15 residues. CDR1 and CDR2 (germline): DFQATT, SNEGSKA (reference sequence). One entry per CDR3 protein, called by TCRdb with MiXCR from the PCR reads. Here the sample spans approximately 20,000 distinct CDR3 sequences, under 40% being singletons. The chain joins TRBV20-1 to TRBJ2-2; maybe TRBD1 (6 bases). The specimen sequenced was blood. The sequence derives from a male donor with esophageal squamous cell carcinoma. CDR3 nucleotide sequence: TGCAGTGCTAGTAAACAGGGTAGTCGCACCGGGGAGCTGTTTTTT. Amino acid sequence: CSASKQGSRTGELFF.